The 23 T cell receptor beta chains given below trace back to one sample, sequenced in a study of T cell responses to AZD1222 COVID-19 vaccine. Profiled with immunoSEQ multiplex PCR; TCRdb holds only in-frame clones, not every one. Found here are around 140,000 clones, roughly nine tenths of them singletons; the top ten hold more than 1.3%. The sequencing used peripheral blood, collected on day 0 of AZD1222 vaccination. All receptors derive from an adult in good health.

This clone was seen only once. The chain links TRBV19 to TRBJ2-1; D assignment may be TRBD1 or TRBD2 (6 bases each). V was shortened by 11 bases and J by 6 bases, with 11 bases between the two germline ends. There are 11 residues in the CDR3. Germline lookup yields CDR1 LNHDA and CDR2 SQIVND (reference sequence). Here the CDR3 reads CASRGVNEQFF. The CDR3, as DNA: TGTGCCTCTAGGGGGGTCAATGAGCAGTTCTTC. Full variable domain (remainder filled in from reference TRBV19 and TRBJ2-1): DGGITQSPKYLFRKEGQNVTLSCEQNLNHDAMYWYRQDPGQGLRLIYYSQIVNDFQKGDIAEGYSVSREKKESFPLTVTSAQKNPTAFYLCASRGVNEQFFGPGTRLTVL.

V is TRBV11-2 and J is TRBJ1-2; 7 nucleotides line up with TRBD1. The CDR3 covers 16 residues. Germline CDR1 reads SGHAT; CDR2 reads FQNNGV. V lost 2 bases and J lost 2; bases outside the gene matches: 8. The CDR3 region is CASSLLAHRGNYGYTF. CDR3 DNA: TGTGCCAGCAGCTTACTTGCGCACAGGGGAAACTATGGCTACACCTTC.

The genes are TRBV7-9 and TRBJ2-7; D may match TRBD1 or TRBD2 (7 bases each). The CDR3 consists of 17 residues. Trimming took off 2 bases at V and 2 bases at J, with 19 bases between the two ends. Germline CDR1 is SEHNR and CDR2 is FQNEAQ (reference sequence). CDR3 sequence: CASSLIRGDSEAYEQYF. The CDR3 nucleotides read TGTGCCAGCAGCTTAATTCGGGGGGACAGCGAAGCCTACGAGCAGTACTTC.

This clone is a singleton in its sample. The chain links TRBV28 to TRBJ1-1; D ambiguous. The CDR3 spans 13 residues. Trimming took off 5 bases at V and 5 bases at J, with 12 bases between the two ends. Looked up from germline, CDR1 is MDHEN and CDR2 is SYDVKM. The CDR3 DNA follows: TGTGCCAGCAGTCTCGTCATCGGGACTGAAGCTTTCTTT. This codes for CASSLVIGTEAFF.

This clone occurred once. This rearrangement joins TRBV7-8 to TRBJ1-1; no clear D gene. The CDR3 runs to 15 residues. Germline V gives CDR1 SGHVS, CDR2 FQNEAQ. Trimming stripped 2 bases from V and 0 bases from J, with 10 bases between. CDR3 amino acids: CASSLMRSLNTEAFF. The CDR3 nucleotides read TGTGCCAGCAGCTTAATGCGGTCGTTGAACACTGAAGCTTTCTTT.

This clone was counted a single time. The chain combines TRBV11-3 with TRBJ2-5; 8 bases agree with TRBD1. Germline lookup yields CDR1 SGHNT and CDR2 YENEEA. CDR3 length: 14 amino acids. The junction had 7 bases not matched to a gene; V was cut back by 5 bases and J by 5 bases. The CDR3 reads CASSAYRGIETQYF. CDR3 nucleotides: TGTGCCAGCAGCGCATACAGGGGGATCGAGACCCAGTACTTC.

The V call is TRBV27, the J call TRBJ1-2; TRBD1 aligns across 7 bases. This CDR3 has 14 residues. Germline values: CDR1 MNHEY, CDR2 SMNVEV (reference sequence). The V and J ends lost 6 bases and 0 bases, in that order; junction bases with no gene match: 4. CDR3 residues: CASRQGYSNYGYTF. Written as DNA, the CDR3 is TGTGCCAGCAGACAGGGGTATTCTAACTATGGCTACACCTTC.

The gene calls are TRBV28 and TRBJ1-1; D not resolved. CDR3 length: 13 amino acids. CDR1 is MDHEN, CDR2 SYDVKM, per germline. V was cut by 8 bases and J by 0 bases, with 10 bases left in between. This CDR3 is CASSSVLNTEAFF. Here the CDR3 DNA reads TGTGCCAGCTCCTCGGTCCTGAACACTGAAGCTTTCTTT.

V and J are TRBV30 and TRBJ2-3; a possible D gene is TRBD1 (6 bases). The V gene lost 2 bases and the J gene lost 2 bases, with 11 bases spanning the gap. In germline, CDR1 is GTSNPN, CDR2 SVGIG (reference sequence). The length of the CDR3 is 14 residues. The CDR3 DNA sequence: TGTGCCTGGAGTCGGGACAAGCACACAGATACGCAGTATTTT. It yields the protein CAWSRDKHTDTQYF.

The chain uses TRBV27 and TRBJ2-3; possible D gene TRBD1, 5 bases. The CDR3 spans 17 residues. Germline loops: CDR1 MNHEY, CDR2 SMNVEV (reference sequence). V was pared by 5 bases and J by 1 base, with 19 bases between. The CDR3 is CASSPPSAEGGTDTQYF. The CDR3 DNA is TGTGCCAGCAGTCCCCCTTCGGCAGAAGGGGGCACAGATACGCAGTATTTT.

The chain carries TRBV29-1 and TRBJ2-5, with 9 bases identical to TRBD2. Germline V gene data show CDR1 as SQVTM and CDR2 as ANQGSEA. V lost 3 bases, J lost 4 bases, and 6 bases stayed unmatched. The CDR3 spans 14 residues. The CDR3 sequence: CSVEASGMVETQYF. The CDR3 nucleotides are TGCAGCGTTGAGGCTAGCGGGATGGTAGAGACCCAGTACTTC.

The chain links TRBV30 to TRBJ1-6; D gene unclear. The CDR3 extends over 12 amino acids. Between the trimmed V and J ends, which lost 3 bases and 6 bases, there was a span of 6 bases. CDR1 and CDR2 (germline): GTSNPN, SVGIG (reference sequence). In DNA, the CDR3 is TGTGCCTGGAGCCCTGGTAATTCACCCCTCCACTTT. It yields the protein CAWSPGNSPLHF. The variable domain in full, with the rest retrieved from reference TRBV30 and TRBJ1-6, is SQTIHQWPATLVQPVGSPLSLECTVEGTSNPNLYWYRQAAGRGLQLLFYSVGIGQISSEVPQNLSASRPQDRQFILSSKKLLLSDSGFYLCAWSPGNSPLHFGNGTRLTVT.

The chain's CDR3 is CASSQTMGQGARGYTF. Written as DNA, the CDR3 is TGCGCCAGCAGCCAAACCATGGGACAGGGGGCACGGGGCTACACCTTC. This chain connects TRBV4-3 to TRBJ1-2; 12 bases are shared with TRBD1. The junction had 9 bases not matched to a gene; V was cut back by 2 bases and J by 8 bases. CDR1 is LGHNA, CDR2 YSLEER, per germline. The CDR3 has 16 amino acids.

This clone has just one count. The chain combines TRBV9 with TRBJ2-1; 7 nucleotides align to TRBD1. This CDR3 has 15 residues. V shed 3 bases and J 2 bases; nucleotides not matched to a gene: 5. CDR1 and CDR2 (germline): SGDLS, YYNGEE. In DNA, the CDR3 is TGTGCCAGCAGCGGATGGGACAGAGCCTACAATGAGCAGTTCTTC. Protein product: CASSGWDRAYNEQFF.

V usage is TRBV4-3 and J usage is TRBJ2-3; unclear D gene. With 8 bases removed from V and 7 bases from J, the gap between germline ends came to 25 bases. The V gene's germline CDR1 is LGHNA and CDR2 YSLEER. This CDR3 has 16 residues. CDR3 region: CASCRKVTTDGNTQYF. In nucleotides, the CDR3 is TGCGCCAGCTGCCGGAAGGTGACGACGGACGGAAATACGCAGTATTTT.

This sequence joins TRBV6-2 or TRBV6-3 and TRBJ2-1; no clear D. Germline values: CDR1 MNHEY, CDR2 SVGEGT. The germline V and J ends were trimmed by 0 bases and 0 bases, with 9 bases remaining between them. This CDR3 comprises 16 residues. CDR3 in amino acids: CASSYSPVGSYNEQFF. CDR3 DNA sequence: TGTGCCAGCAGTTACTCGCCAGTGGGCTCCTACAATGAGCAGTTCTTC.

The chain links TRBV7-2 to TRBJ1-3; D unresolved. This CDR3 has 17 residues. Germline CDR1 SGHTA, CDR2 FQGNSA. V lost 1 base and J lost 2, with 15 bases in between. The DNA for the CDR3 is TGTGCCAGCAGCTTAGATCCAGGCCGACGCCCTGGAAACACCATATATTTT. Translated: CASSLDPGRRPGNTIYF.

The genes are TRBV24-1 and TRBJ2-1; 8 positions match TRBD1. Germline CDR1 is KGHDR and CDR2 is SFDVKD. The CDR3 is 12 residues long. V gave up 4 bases and J gave up 13 bases; unmatched junction bases: 5. CDR3 sequence reads: CATSDTDRAQFF. The CDR3 DNA is TGTGCCACCAGTGACACGGACAGGGCTCAGTTCTTC.

The V gene is TRBV5-1, the J gene TRBJ1-6; unclear D gene. CDR1 is SGHRS and CDR2 is YFSETQ in the germline V gene. Trimming left V 0 bases short and J 6 bases short, with 10 bases between. The CDR3 spans 15 residues. The CDR3 DNA sequence: TGCGCCAGCAGCTTGGACAGTTTACTTAATTCACCCCTCCACTTT. It specifies CASSLDSLLNSPLHF.

This sequence joins TRBV19 and TRBJ1-6; D gene unclear. The germline gives CDR1 LNHDA, CDR2 SQIVND (reference sequence). The CDR3 contains 16 residues. Trimming stripped 3 bases from V and 2 bases from J, with 11 bases between. The CDR3 here is CASSMGGFTYNSPLHF. The CDR3, as DNA: TGTGCCAGTAGTATGGGAGGGTTCACCTATAATTCACCCCTCCACTTT.

V and J are TRBV7-6 and TRBJ2-5; no reliable D call. V was clipped by 2 bases and J by 3 bases, with 22 bases between them. Germline CDR1 is SGHVS and CDR2 is FNYEAQ. This CDR3 is 18 amino acids long. The CDR3 loop is CASSLIFAPRGTKETQYF. The CDR3 DNA reads TGTGCCAGCAGCTTAATTTTCGCCCCAAGAGGAACCAAAGAGACCCAGTACTTC.

The chain carries TRBV12-5 and TRBJ2-1; 8 nucleotides line up with TRBD2. The V gene's germline CDR1 is LGHNT and CDR2 FRNRAP. This CDR3 has 13 amino acids. The junction had 3 bases not matched to a gene; V was cut back by 5 bases and J by 6 bases. For the CDR3, the DNA is TGTGCTAGTGGTGGCGGACTAGCCAATGAGCAGTTCTTC. Translated: CASGGGLANEQFF.

The chain has TRBV19 and TRBJ1-2; D gene unclear. The CDR3 covers 13 residues. Germline V gene data show CDR1 as LNHDA and CDR2 as SQIVND (reference sequence). Trimming shortened V by 10 bases and J by 3 bases, and 15 bases separated the two germline ends. The CDR3 sequence: CATLWGPYYGYTF. The DNA of the CDR3 is TGTGCCACCCTGTGGGGTCCCTACTATGGCTACACCTTC.